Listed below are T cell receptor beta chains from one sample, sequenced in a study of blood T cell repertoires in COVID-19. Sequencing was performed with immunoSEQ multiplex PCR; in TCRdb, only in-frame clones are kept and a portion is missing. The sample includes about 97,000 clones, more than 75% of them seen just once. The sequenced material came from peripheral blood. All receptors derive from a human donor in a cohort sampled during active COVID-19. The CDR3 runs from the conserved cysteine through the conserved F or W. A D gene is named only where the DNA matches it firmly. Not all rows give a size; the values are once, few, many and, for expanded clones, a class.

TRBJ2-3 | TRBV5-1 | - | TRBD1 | TGCGCCAGCAGCTTCCGGGACAGGGTTGGGGATACGCAGTATTTT | CASSFRDRVGDTQYF
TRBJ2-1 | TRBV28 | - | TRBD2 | TGTGCCAGCAGTCAGAGACTAGCGGGAATCAATGAGCAGTTCTTC | CASSQRLAGINEQFF
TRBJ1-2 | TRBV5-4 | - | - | TGTGCCAGCAGCCAAGACAGGAACGATGGCTACACCTTC | CASSQDRNDGYTF
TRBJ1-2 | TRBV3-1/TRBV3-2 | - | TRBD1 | TGTGCCAGCAATACAGGGGGCTTCTATGGCTACACCTTC | CASNTGGFYGYTF
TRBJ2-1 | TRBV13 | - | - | TGTGCCAGCAGCTTAGTCCAGGAGGGTAGGGTTCAGCAGTTCTTC | CASSLVQEGRVQQFF
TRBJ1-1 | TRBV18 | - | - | TGTGCCAGCTCGGGGCCAGGGGACGAAGCTTTCTTT | CASSGPGDEAFF
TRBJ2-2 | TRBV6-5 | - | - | TGTGCCACCGAGGGAAACACCGGGGAGCTGTTTTTT | CATEGNTGELFF
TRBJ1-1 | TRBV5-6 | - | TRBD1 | TGTGCCAGCAGCTTCTACAGGGGGCCAGGGAACACTGAAGCTTTCTTT | CASSFYRGPGNTEAFF
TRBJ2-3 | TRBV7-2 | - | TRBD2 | TGTGCCAGCAGCCCCTGGCGGGGGACAGATACGCAGTATTTT | CASSPWRGTDTQYF
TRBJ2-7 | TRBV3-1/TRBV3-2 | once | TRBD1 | TGTGCCAGCACCCAGGGACAGGGGGCCTCCGAGCAGTACTTC | CASTQGQGASEQYF
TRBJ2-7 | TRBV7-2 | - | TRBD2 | TGTGCCACTAAACCGACTAGCGGGAGATCAGACGAGCAGTACTTC | CATKPTSGRSDEQYF
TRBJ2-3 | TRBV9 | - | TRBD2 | TGTGCCAGCAGCGTAGAAGCCAGCGGGAGGGTAGTGGATACGCAGTATTTT | CASSVEASGRVVDTQYF
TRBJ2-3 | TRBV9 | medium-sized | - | TGTGCCAGCAGCGTAGGTGGGAGGGGGAGTTCAACAGATACGCAGTATTTT | CASSVGGRGSSTDTQYF
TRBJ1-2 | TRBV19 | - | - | TGTGCCAGTAGTACCCCCATTGCAGGGCTGTATGGCTACACCTTC | CASSTPIAGLYGYTF
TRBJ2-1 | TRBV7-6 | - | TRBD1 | TGTGCCAGCAGCTTTCGGGGGACAGGGGTCTACAATGAGCAGTTCTTC | CASSFRGTGVYNEQFF
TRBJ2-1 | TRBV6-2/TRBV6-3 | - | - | TGTGCCAGCAGTCACTTAGTACCGCCTTGGGAGCAGTTCTTC | CASSHLVPPWEQFF
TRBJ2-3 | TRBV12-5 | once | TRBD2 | TGTGCTAGTGGTTTGGAGCTAGCGGGCCTATCAGATACGCAGTATTTT | CASGLELAGLSDTQYF
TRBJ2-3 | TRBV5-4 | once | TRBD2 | TGTGCCAGCAGCTTGGGACTAGCGGGCCTCACAGATACGCAGTATTTT | CASSLGLAGLTDTQYF
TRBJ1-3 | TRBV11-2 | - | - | TGTGCCAGCAGCCCCCCGGGAAACACCATATATTTT | CASSPPGNTIYF
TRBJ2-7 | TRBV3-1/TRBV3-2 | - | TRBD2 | TGTGCCAGCAGCCAGGACCTCAGTTATGGGACTAGGTTCTACGAGCAGTACTTC | CASSQDLSYGTRFYEQYF
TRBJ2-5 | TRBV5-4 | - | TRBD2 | TGTGCCAGCAGCTCGAGACTAGCGAGGGATGGTCTGGAGACCCAGTACTTC | CASSSRLARDGLETQYF
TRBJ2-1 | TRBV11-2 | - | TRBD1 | TGTGCCAGCAGGCAGCCGGGACAGGGGGCTAATGAGCAGTTCTTC | CASRQPGQGANEQFF
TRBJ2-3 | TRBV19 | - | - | TGTGCCAGTAGTCAGGACTACACAGATACGCAGTATTTT | CASSQDYTDTQYF
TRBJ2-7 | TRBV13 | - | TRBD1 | TGTGCCAGCAGCTCGGGGACAGGAAAGATTCAGCAGTACTTC | CASSSGTGKIQQYF
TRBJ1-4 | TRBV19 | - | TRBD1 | TGTGCCAGCTCCAGGGGGCGGGTTGAAAAACTGTTTTTT | CASSRGRVEKLFF
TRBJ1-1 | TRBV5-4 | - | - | TGTGCCAGCAGCCCTATCGGGGGAGGAGGCACTGAAGCTTTCTTT | CASSPIGGGGTEAFF
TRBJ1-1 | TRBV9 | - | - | TGTGCCAGCAGCGTAGAAGGACTGGACACTGAAGCTTTCTTT | CASSVEGLDTEAFF
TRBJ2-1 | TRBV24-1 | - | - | TGTGCCACCAGTGACCCGAGGGGCGGGGACAATGAGCAGTTCTTC | CATSDPRGGDNEQFF